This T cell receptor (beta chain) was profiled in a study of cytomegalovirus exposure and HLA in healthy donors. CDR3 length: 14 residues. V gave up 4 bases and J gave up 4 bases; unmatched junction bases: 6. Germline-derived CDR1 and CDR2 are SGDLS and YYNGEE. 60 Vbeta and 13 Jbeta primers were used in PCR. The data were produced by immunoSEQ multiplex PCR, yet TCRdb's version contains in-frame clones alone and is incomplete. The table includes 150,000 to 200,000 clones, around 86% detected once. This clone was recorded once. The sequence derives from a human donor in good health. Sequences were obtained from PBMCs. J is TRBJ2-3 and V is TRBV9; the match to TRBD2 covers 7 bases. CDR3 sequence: CASSLTSASDTQYF. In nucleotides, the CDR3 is TGTGCCAGCAGCCTAACTAGCGCTTCAGATACGCAGTATTTT.